The 2 T cell receptor beta chains presented below share a single source sample, sequenced in a study of blood T cell repertoires in COVID-19. The data were produced by immunoSEQ multiplex PCR, yet TCRdb's version contains in-frame clones alone and is incomplete. The data hold 150,000 to 200,000 clones, with 80% to 85% observed a single time. Source material: peripheral blood. The source of these receptors is a human donor with acute or convalescent COVID-19. The donor label of this sample is uncertain.

The chain joins TRBV27 to TRBJ1-2; D remains unclear. Between the trimmed V and J ends, which lost 0 bases and 4 bases, there was a span of 21 bases. Per germline, CDR1 MNHEY and CDR2 SMNVEV (reference sequence). The CDR3 totals 18 residues. CDR3 sequence: CASSLSYRADRRFYGYTF. DNA for the CDR3: TGTGCCAGCAGTTTATCTTACCGAGCAGATCGGAGGTTCTATGGCTACACCTTC.

The chain is built from TRBV5-1 and TRBJ1-2, with TRBD1 matching 9 bases. CDR1 is SGHRS and CDR2 is YFSETQ in the germline V gene. Trimming cost V 0 bases and J 5 bases; bases outside gene matches: 11. The CDR3 runs 17 residues. The CDR3 loop reads CASSLGGQGSSSYGYTF. The CDR3 DNA follows: TGCGCCAGCAGCTTGGGGGGACAGGGATCATCATCGTATGGCTACACCTTC.